The 4 T cell receptor delta chains presented below share a single source sample, sequenced in a study of gamma-delta T cells after stem cell transplantation (dated by TCRdb to about 2016). The protocol used for the library was RT-PCR. Data came from an Illumina MiSeq. TCRdb processed the public reads again with the CATT caller, after which rows with matching DNA were combined. This sample comprises some 1,300 delta-chain clones, less than 30% of them detected only once. The ten largest clones take up roughly 35% of the sample. The sample taken for sequencing was gamma-delta T cells. These receptor sequences come from a human donor. It is not recorded whose cells these are; they may come from a transplant donor.

This clone was picked up a small number of times. It is likely a read error: a sequence one base away is far more abundant. This chain connects TRDV1 to TRDJ1; 8 bases align to TRDD2. The CDR3 is 23 residues long. The ends lost 3 bases at V and 3 bases at J; junction bases unmatched: 30. Germline CDR1 and CDR2: TSWWSYY and QGS. CDR3 coding DNA: TGTGCTCTTGGGGACACCCTGAGGACTTCCTACAAGTACTGGGTAAAGTTCGCCGATAAACTCATCTTT. It translates to CALGDTLRTSYKYWVKFADKLIF.

On this clone itself: This probably arose from a read error, given a far larger clone one base away. The chain has TRDV1 and TRDJ1; 9 bases agree with TRDD3. The germline CDR1 and CDR2 sequences are TSWWSYY and QGS. The CDR3 loop spans 21 amino acids. The CDR3 protein is CALGELRFPTGGPPYTDRLIF. DNA for the CDR3: TGTGCTCTTGGGGAACTCCGATTTCCTACTGGGGGACCACCTTACACCGATAGACTCATCTTT.

Of note for this clone: TCRdb's protein for this DNA is that of a much larger clone and differs from the translation at residue 13, likely a read error; the protein shown is the DNA translation. V gene TRDV2 combines with J gene TRDJ1, with D uncertain. The length of the CDR3 is 15 residues. Germline CDR1 GEAIGNYY, CDR2 EKD. The CDR3 nucleotides read TGTGCCTGTGACACCGTCGTTCCCAACACCGATAAACGCATCTTT. Its protein is CACDTVVPNTDKRIF.

The chain is built from TRDV1 and TRDJ1; TRDD3 agrees at 13 bases. V was clipped by 2 bases and J by 0 bases; unmatched bases: 18. From germline, CDR1 is TSWWSYY and CDR2 QGS. CDR3 size: 22 residues. CDR3 bases: TGTGCTCTTGGGGAAGAGGAACTGGGGGATACGAAGGGCGAGACTTACACCGATAAACTCATCTTT. Translation: CALGEEELGDTKGETYTDKLIF.